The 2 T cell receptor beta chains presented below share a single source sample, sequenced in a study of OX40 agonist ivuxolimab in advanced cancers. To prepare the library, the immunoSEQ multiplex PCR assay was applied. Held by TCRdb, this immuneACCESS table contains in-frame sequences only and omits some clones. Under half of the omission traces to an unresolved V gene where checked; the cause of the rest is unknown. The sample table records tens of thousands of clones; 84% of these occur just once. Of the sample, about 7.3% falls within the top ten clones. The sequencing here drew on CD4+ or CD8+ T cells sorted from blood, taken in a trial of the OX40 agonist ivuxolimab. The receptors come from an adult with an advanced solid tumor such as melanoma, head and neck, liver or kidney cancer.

As DNA, the CDR3 is TGCGCCAGCAGCCGGACAGGAGGAAGCACCGGGGAGCTGTTTTTT. Its translation is CASSRTGGSTGELFF. The chain uses TRBV4-3 and TRBJ2-2, with 7 nucleotides matching TRBD1. Trimming removed 4 bases from V and 4 bases from J; junction bases left unmatched: 6. This CDR3 spans 15 amino acids. Germline V gene data show CDR1 as LGHNA and CDR2 as YSLEER.

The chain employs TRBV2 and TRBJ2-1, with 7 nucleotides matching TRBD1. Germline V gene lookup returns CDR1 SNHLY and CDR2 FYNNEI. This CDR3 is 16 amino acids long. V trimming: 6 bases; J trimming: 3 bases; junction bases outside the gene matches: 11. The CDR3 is CASRHDRETRYNEQFF. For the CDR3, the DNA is TGTGCCAGCAGACACGACAGGGAAACTCGCTACAATGAGCAGTTCTTC.